Listed here are 31 T cell receptor beta chains from one sample, sequenced in a study of prognosis after radiotherapy for stage I lung cancer. The study amplified the TCR beta CDR3 region from genomic DNA. This amplification was carried out by two rounds of multiplex PCR. Primers (each specific to one TRBV or TRBJ gene) were used in first-round PCR. TCRdb used MiXCR to reprocess the multiplex PCR reads, holding one entry per CDR3 protein. This sample has under 55,000 distinct CDR3 sequences, with 30% to 40% found just once. The sample consisted of PBMCs, taken before or after stereotactic body radiation therapy (not recorded which). The source is a donor at least 50 years old with non-small cell lung cancer.

Notes on this clonotype: Germline is not matched at one junction end, which may reflect a read error. The V and J genes are TRBV19 and TRBJ2-4; TRBD2 matches at 7 bases. This CDR3 has 18 amino acids. Germline-derived CDR1 and CDR2 are LNHDA and SQIVND (reference sequence). The CDR3 loop is CASIIDGRSWETGNIQYF. CDR3 DNA: TGTGCCAGTATTATAGACGGGAGGTCGTGGGAGACTGGAAACATTCAGTACTTC.

This clonotype was recorded at least ten times. V usage is TRBV4-1 and J usage is TRBJ1-2; TRBD1 matches 12 bases. Trimming cost V 3 bases and J 8 bases; bases outside gene matches: 13. This CDR3 is 17 amino acids long. Germline V CDR1 and CDR2: MGHRA, YSYEKL. In nucleotides, the CDR3 is TGCGCCAGCAGCCAGAGCCTGCCGGGACAGGGGGCGCGAGGCTACACCTTC. As protein: CASSQSLPGQGARGYTF.

On this clonotype: This likely stems from a read error, as it lies one base from a far larger clone. The V and J genes are TRBV7-2 and TRBJ2-7; the D gene could be TRBD1 or TRBD2 (5 bases each). The CDR3 is 14 residues long. Germline V lookup: CDR1 SGHTA, CDR2 FQGNSA. CDR3 DNA: TGTGCCGGCAGCTTAGTTCAGGGAGTCGGCGAGCAGTACTTC. Its protein product is CAGSLVQGVGEQYF.

This clonotype was seen many times. The V and J genes are TRBV5-1 and TRBJ2-7; possible D gene TRBD2, 6 bases. The CDR3 has 14 residues. V was clipped by 4 bases and J by 6 bases, with 17 bases between them. Germline V gene lookup returns CDR1 SGHRS and CDR2 YFSETQ. The CDR3 reads CASSLRDFSGEQYF. The DNA for the CDR3 is TGCGCCAGCAGCCTCCGGGACTTCTCCGGCGAGCAGTACTTC.

As concerns this clonotype: The junction differs from germline at one of its ends, possibly a read error. V and J are TRBV15 and TRBJ2-1; D not certain. Germline-derived CDR1 and CDR2 are LNHNV and YYDKDF (reference sequence). The CDR3 has 14 amino acids. DNA of the CDR3: TGTGCCACCATCAGTGGCCACACTTACAATGAGCGGTTCTTC. This sequence encodes CATISGHTYNERFF.

V gene TRBV12-3 or TRBV12-4 combines with J gene TRBJ1-6; a weak D match, TRBD1 (5 bases). The CDR3 runs to 15 residues. The V end was cut by 2 bases, the J end by 16 bases, with 21 bases between. This CDR3 is CASSLSRGVTGELHF. The CDR3 DNA reads TGTGCCAGCAGTTTATCGCGGGGGGTTACTGGGGAGCTCCACTTT.

Details on this clonotype: It is likely a read error: a sequence one base away is far more abundant. The chain carries TRBV6-4 and TRBJ2-1; the D gene is possibly TRBD1 (6 bases). Trimming removed 6 bases at V and 2 bases at J, with 17 bases between. The CDR3 has 16 residues. Germline CDR1 and CDR2: MRHNA and SNTAGT. The CDR3 DNA reads TGTGCCAGCAGGACCAGGGGAGCGTCCGCCTACAATGAGCAGTTCTTC. This encodes CASRTRGASAYNEQFF.

This clonotype was observed many times. The chain combines TRBV5-6 with TRBJ1-1, with D possibly being TRBD1 (6 bases). Deletions cut 3 bases from V and 0 bases from J, with 9 bases between. Per germline, CDR1 SGHDT and CDR2 YYEEEE. The CDR3 sequence is 14 residues long. Here the CDR3 reads CASSSQGLNTEAFF. The CDR3 DNA reads TGTGCCAGCAGCTCACAGGGACTGAACACTGAAGCTTTCTTT.

This clonotype appeared once. A much larger clone differs by one base, so this may be a read error. This chain joins TRBV29-1 and TRBJ2-2; no reliable D call. Germline-derived CDR1 and CDR2 are SQVTM and ANQGSEA. CDR3 size: 11 residues. Trimming pared 0 bases from V and 8 bases from J, leaving 4 bases between. The CDR3 DNA is TGCAGCGTTGAAGATGAGGGGGAGCTGTTTTTT. This translates into CSVEDEGELFF.

This clonotype was counted many times. The chain is built from TRBV30 and TRBJ2-7; 8 bases are a match to TRBD2. The V gene's germline CDR1 is GTSNPN and CDR2 SVGIG (reference sequence). J lost 3 bases, V lost 3 bases, and 7 bases had no gene match. This CDR3 region has 14 residues. The DNA for the CDR3 is TGTGCCTGGAGCTACGGGACTAGAGGCTACGAGCAGTACTTC. Translating gives CAWSYGTRGYEQYF.

This clonotype was detected many times. This sequence joins TRBV11-2 and TRBJ2-1; tentative D call: TRBD2 (6 bases). Trimming left V 2 bases short and J 8 bases short, with 10 bases between. This CDR3 is 13 amino acids long. Germline CDR1 is SGHAT and CDR2 is FQNNGV. The CDR3 nucleotides are TGTGCCAGCAGCTTACGGGGGTTCCATGAGCAGTTCTTC. This sequence encodes CASSLRGFHEQFF. Using reference TRBV11-2 and TRBJ2-1 for the parts outside the CDR3, the full variable domain is EAGVAQSPRYKIIEKRQSVAFWCNPISGHATLYWYQQILGQGPKLLIQFQNNGVVDDSQLPKDRFSAERLKGVDSTLKIQPAKLEDSAVYLCASSLRGFHEQFFGPGTRLTVL.

This rearrangement joins TRBV6-2 or TRBV6-3 to TRBJ2-1; 9 bases fit TRBD1. Germline V gene data show CDR1 as MNHEY and CDR2 as SVGEGT. The CDR3 sequence is 14 residues long. J lost 9 bases, V lost 9 bases, and 12 bases had no gene match. The CDR3 region has the DNA TGTGCCAGTACAAGACAGGGGGTCGGTCCTGAGCAGTTCTTC. Its translation is CASTRQGVGPEQFF.

On this clonotype: Possible read error: a much larger clone is one base away. V usage is TRBV6-5 and J usage is TRBJ1-2; D is unresolved. Germline values: CDR1 MNHEY, CDR2 SVGAGI. The germline V and J ends were trimmed by 2 bases and 8 bases, with 15 bases remaining between them. There are 14 residues in the CDR3. CDR3 loop: CASSYLWIPTGYTF. The CDR3 DNA reads as TGTGCCAGCAGTTACCTTTGGATCCCAACGGGCTACACCTTC.

This clonotype was observed at least ten times. V is TRBV6-2 or TRBV6-3 and J is TRBJ2-1; 9 bases line up with TRBD1. Germline V gene data show CDR1 as MNHEY and CDR2 as SVGEGT. The CDR3 loop spans 15 amino acids. V was clipped by 1 base and J by 8 bases; unmatched bases: 6. CDR3 amino acids: CASSYLGQGDDEQFF. The DNA for the CDR3 is TGTGCCAGCAGTTACTTGGGACAGGGCGATGATGAGCAGTTCTTC.

Of note for this clonotype: Given a far larger clone just one base away, this is likely a sequencing read error. V usage is TRBV7-3 and J usage is TRBJ2-1, with TRBD2 as a possible D gene (6 bases). The CDR3 is 14 residues long. The V gene lost 5 bases and the J gene lost 7 bases, with 15 bases spanning the gap. Germline lookup yields CDR1 SGHTA and CDR2 FQGTGA. The CDR3 sequence: CASSVSGALNEQFF. In DNA, the CDR3 is TGTGCCAGCAGCGTTAGCGGAGCCTTGAATGAGCAGTTCTTC.

This clonotype was seen ten or more times. The rearrangement uses TRBV2 and TRBJ2-7; 9 nucleotides agree with TRBD1. Germline V gene data show CDR1 as SNHLY and CDR2 as FYNNEI. The CDR3 loop spans 15 amino acids. V shed 1 base, J shed 7 bases, and the junction held 8 bases outside the gene matches. The CDR3 spells CASSEEGQGGDEQYF. The CDR3 DNA sequence: TGTGCCAGCAGTGAAGAGGGACAGGGTGGAGATGAGCAGTACTTC.

By sample share, this clonotype is medium-sized. This chain connects TRBV11-1 to TRBJ2-1; TRBD2 agrees at 11 bases. Germline V CDR1 and CDR2: SGHAT, FQDESV (reference sequence). The V gene end was trimmed by 2 bases and the J gene end by 6 bases; junction bases not matched to a gene: 3. The CDR3 sequence is 15 residues long. CDR3 nucleotides: TGTGCCAGCAGCTTACTAGCGGGAGGTTTCAATGAGCAGTTCTTC. Encoded protein: CASSLLAGGFNEQFF.

The sample holds many counts of this clonotype. CDR3 nucleotides: TGTGCCAGCAGCCAGAGAACCACAGGGGACACTGAAGCTTTCTTT. Its translation: CASSQRTTGDTEAFF. This chain links TRBV7-9 with TRBJ1-1, with TRBD1 matching over 7 bases. The ends lost 5 bases at V and 3 bases at J; junction bases unmatched: 9. Germline CDR1 SEHNR, CDR2 FQNEAQ (reference sequence). The CDR3 is 15 residues long. Filled out from reference TRBV7-9 and TRBJ1-1, the complete variable domain reads DTGVSQNPRHKITKRGQNVTFRCDPISEHNRLYWYRQTLGQGPEFLTYFQNEAQLEKSRLLSDRFSAERPKGSFSTLEIQRTEQGDSAMYLCASSQRTTGDTEAFFGQGTRLTVV.

The J gene is TRBJ2-4, the V gene TRBV19; D is uncertain. Germline V gene data show CDR1 as LNHDA and CDR2 as SQIVND (reference sequence). V lost 2 bases to trimming and J lost 9 bases, with 14 bases between them. CDR3 length equals 14 residues. CDR3: CASSIQIYGSIQYF. The CDR3 bases are TGTGCCAGTAGTATACAGATCTACGGTAGCATTCAGTACTTC. Complete variable domain (other parts from reference TRBV19 and TRBJ2-4): DGGITQSPKYLFRKEGQNVTLSCEQNLNHDAMYWYRQDPGQGLRLIYYSQIVNDFQKGDIAEGYSVSREKKESFPLTVTSAQKNPTAFYLCASSIQIYGSIQYFGAGTRLSVL.

This clonotype was found a few times. This likely stems from a read error, as it lies one base from a far larger clone. The genes are TRBV4-2 and TRBJ2-7, with D perhaps TRBD2 (6 bases). Germline lookup yields CDR1 LGHNA and CDR2 YNFKEQ. V shed 3 bases and J shed 7 bases, with 19 bases lying between them. This CDR3 spans 15 amino acids. The CDR3 DNA is TGTGCCAGCAGCCATGGGAGGCGGGACGCAAATGAGCAGTACTTC. This encodes CASSHGRRDANEQYF.

This clonotype was seen many times. The CDR3 loop is CSARGLPGLLSYNEQFF. The CDR3 DNA follows: TGCAGTGCTAGGGGCTTACCGGGACTCCTCTCCTACAATGAGCAGTTCTTC. The chain carries TRBV20-1 and TRBJ2-1, with D possibly being TRBD2 (6 bases). Trimming removed 3 bases at V and 0 bases at J, with 18 bases between. Germline V gene data show CDR1 as DFQATT and CDR2 as SNEGSKA (reference sequence). CDR3 length: 17 residues.

This clonotype came up many times. A read error may be the cause here, since a much bigger clone is one base away. The chain has TRBV20-1 and TRBJ2-1; no firm D call. The ends were cut back, 1 base at V and 0 bases at J, with 13 bases in the middle. The V gene's germline CDR1 is DFQATT and CDR2 SNEGSKA (reference sequence). The CDR3 runs to 16 residues. This chain's CDR3 is CSARGSSPGSYNEQFF. For the CDR3, the DNA is TGCAGTGCTAGAGGCTCCAGCCCAGGCTCCTACAATGAGCAGTTCTTC.

Note on this clonotype: A far larger clone is only one base removed, so a read error is likely. The chain combines TRBV6-2 or TRBV6-3 with TRBJ2-3; the match to TRBD2 covers 8 bases. Trimming took 7 bases from V and 4 from J; bases not matched to a gene: 16. This CDR3 is built from 17 residues. Per the germline V gene, CDR1 is MNHEY and CDR2 is SVGEGT. The CDR3 coding sequence is TGTGCCAGCATACGCCGAACTAGCGGCGGAGGCGCAGATACGCAGTATTTT. As protein: CASIRRTSGGGADTQYF.

This clonotype showed up many times. The chain carries TRBV20-1 and TRBJ2-3; no reliable D call. The CDR3 covers 12 residues. The V end was cut by 2 bases, the J end by 2 bases, with 5 bases between. Germline CDR1 reads DFQATT; CDR2 reads SNEGSKA (reference sequence). The CDR3 bases are TGCAGTGCTAGAACAGCCACAGATACGCAGTATTTT. This translates into CSARTATDTQYF.

In the case of this clonotype: This clone may be a read error of a much larger clone one base away. The V call is TRBV20-1, the J call TRBJ2-3; D unclear. CDR1 and CDR2 from the germline V gene are DFQATT and SNEGSKA (reference sequence). The CDR3 is 10 residues long. The V end was cut by 4 bases, the J end by 7 bases, with 6 bases between. CDR3 DNA sequence: TGCAGTGCTACCCCGTATACGCAGTATTTT. Its translation is CSATPYTQYF.

On this clonotype itself: With only one base between it and a far larger clone, this is likely a read error. The chain recombines TRBV6-5 with TRBJ1-1, with D perhaps TRBD1 (6 bases). The CDR3 runs to 12 residues. Germline values: CDR1 MNHEY, CDR2 SVGAGI. Here the CDR3 reads CVSSTGHTEAFF. The CDR3 region has the DNA TGTGTCAGCAGTACAGGGCACACTGAAGCTTTCTTT.

This clonotype came up a few times. It may be a read error: a sequence one base away is much more abundant. V is TRBV6-1 and J is TRBJ2-3; D gene unclear. The CDR3 is 14 residues long. The V and J ends lost 5 bases and 3 bases respectively, with 12 bases between them. CDR1 and CDR2 from the germline V gene are MNHNS and SASEGT. The CDR3 is CASSPRQPTDTQYF. The CDR3 nucleotides are TGTGCCAGCAGTCCTAGGCAGCCGACAGATACGCAGTATTTT.

This clonotype was seen at least ten times. The chain carries TRBV10-3 and TRBJ2-3; D unclear. Per the germline V gene, CDR1 is ENHRY and CDR2 is SYGVKD. V gave up 0 bases and J gave up 4 bases, with 11 bases separating them. The CDR3 totals 15 residues. The DNA for the CDR3 is TGTGCCATCAGTGAGTCATTCGATAGCCCAGATACGCAGTATTTT. Protein: CAISESFDSPDTQYF.

As DNA, the CDR3 is TGTGCCAGCAGCTTAAGACTAGCGGTAGGGCCAGTGTTTGATGAGCAGTTCTTC. Protein product: CASSLRLAVGPVFDEQFF. The chain carries TRBV7-2 and TRBJ2-1; 9 nucleotides match TRBD2. Per the germline V gene, CDR1 is SGHTA and CDR2 is FQGNSA. Germline trimming cut 2 bases from V and 8 bases from J; bases unmatched to any gene: 16. The CDR3 has 18 residues.

The V gene is TRBV6-2 or TRBV6-3, the J gene TRBJ2-7, with 9 nucleotides matching TRBD2. Germline-derived CDR1 and CDR2 are MNHEY and SVGEGT. This CDR3 has 15 residues. The V gene end was trimmed by 7 bases and the J gene end by 1 base; junction bases not matched to a gene: 8. CDR3 amino acids: CASNIGLAWSYEQYF. As DNA, the CDR3 is TGTGCCAGCAATATCGGACTAGCGTGGTCCTACGAGCAGTACTTC.

A remark on this clonotype: The junction does not match germline at one end; this may be a read error. The chain uses TRBV20-1 and TRBJ2-1; weak D call: TRBD2 (6 bases). CDR1 DFQATT and CDR2 SNEGSKA come from the germline V gene (reference sequence). The CDR3 spans 16 residues. The CDR3 DNA reads TGCAGTGCTAGACTAACCTGGACTACACTCTACAATGATCAGTTCTTC. Its protein product is CSARLTWTTLYNDQFF.